This TCR beta chain was captured in a study of T cell repertoires in cytomegalovirus infection. Study-wide background: Indications of both CMV infection and matching HLA type were provided by public TCR beta signatures. General study points: The response measured ex vivo was dominated by TCR beta clonotypes (HLA-C-restricted and CMV-specific). Frequencies of public TCR beta families were cumulated, and this identified carriers of CMV plus the relevant HLA.

TCRdb re-analysed the reads in MiXCR, keeping a single row per CDR3 protein. The top ten clones hold roughly a quarter of a sample with more than 500,000 distinct CDR3 sequences, approximately 16% of them seen once. CDR1 and CDR2 (germline): SEHNR, FQNEAQ (reference sequence). The CDR3 has 18 amino acids. V shed 9 bases and J 3 bases; nucleotides not matched to a gene: 18. This clonotype was observed a few times. As yet, its antigen is unknown. Sequenced: CD8+ T cells from PBMCs. The J gene is TRBJ2-2, the V gene TRBV7-9; TRBD2 matches at 8 bases. The sequence came from a human donor in good health (CMV status not recorded). Some clones in this sample may be carry-over from other donors' samples. The CDR3 reads CASNDMGAGDRDTGELFF. CDR3 in DNA: TGTGCCAGTAACGATATGGGAGCGGGAGATAGGGACACCGGGGAGCTGTTTTTT.